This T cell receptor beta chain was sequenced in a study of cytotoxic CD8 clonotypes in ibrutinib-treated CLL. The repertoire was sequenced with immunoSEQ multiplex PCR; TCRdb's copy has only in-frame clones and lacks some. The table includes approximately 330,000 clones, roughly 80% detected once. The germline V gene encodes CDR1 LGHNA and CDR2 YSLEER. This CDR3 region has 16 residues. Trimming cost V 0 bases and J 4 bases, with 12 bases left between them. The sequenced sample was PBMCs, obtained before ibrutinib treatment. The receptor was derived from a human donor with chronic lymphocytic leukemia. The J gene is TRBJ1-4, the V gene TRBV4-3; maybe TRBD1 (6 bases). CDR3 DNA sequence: TGCGCCAGCAGCCAAGATTGGGGGGCTCTTAATGAAAAACTGTTTTTT. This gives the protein CASSQDWGALNEKLFF.